This TCR beta chain was obtained from a study of T-cell reconstitution after alpha-beta-depleted transplantation in children. The study, taken as a whole, reports: Several hundred expanded graft clones reportedly gave rise to the alpha-beta T cells present about two months after transplant. Fresh T-cell production supplied most of the T-cell counts and diversity seen one year after transplant.

There are a few counts of this clonotype. The antigen is unknown. This CDR3 contains 14 residues. Germline V gives CDR1 MDHEN, CDR2 SYDVKM. V lost 5 bases to trimming and J lost 2 bases, with 13 bases between them. The authors prepared the TCRbeta library with unique molecular identifiers. TCRdb reanalysed the PCR reads using MiXCR and keeps one entry per CDR3 protein. Here the sample spans roughly 570,000 distinct CDR3 sequences, 25% to 30% being singletons. V usage is TRBV28 and J usage is TRBJ2-7; D may be TRBD1 (6 bases). This sequence was found in a boy less than two years old with Wiskott-Aldrich syndrome, due to receive a stem cell transplant. The sample in question was PBMCs, obtained before TCRalphabeta/CD19-depleted stem cell transplant. This chain's CDR3 is CASSPKRQAYEQYF. Here the CDR3 DNA reads TGTGCCAGCAGTCCCAAAAGACAGGCCTACGAGCAGTACTTC.